This T cell receptor (beta chain) originates from a study of T-cell reconstitution after alpha-beta-depleted transplantation in children. Unique molecular identifiers featured in how the TCRbeta library was prepared. TCRdb fed the PCR reads into MiXCR, producing one record per CDR3 protein. This sample has about 78,000 distinct CDR3 sequences, with about 14% found just once. In regard to this clonotype: Its antigen is undetermined.

Whole-study results and caveats: T-cell numbers and diversity, one year after transplant, stemmed largely from T cells that were newly produced. Alpha-beta T cells present about two months after transplant were reported to originate from several hundred expanded graft clones.

The clonotype originates from a male patient under 10 years old who had a stem cell transplant for acute lymphoblastic leukemia, so the T cells may come from the graft donor. Sequencing used PBMCs, mostly from graft donor cells, obtained 180 days after TCRalphabeta/CD19-depleted stem cell transplant.

CDR3 region: CAISESKNFEAFF. CDR3 coding DNA: TGTGCCATCAGTGAGTCGAAGAACTTTGAAGCTTTCTTT. The chain has TRBV10-3 and TRBJ1-1; D ambiguous. The V and J ends lost 0 bases and 7 bases respectively, with 9 bases between them. There are 13 residues in the CDR3. Germline assignment: CDR1 ENHRY and CDR2 SYGVKD.